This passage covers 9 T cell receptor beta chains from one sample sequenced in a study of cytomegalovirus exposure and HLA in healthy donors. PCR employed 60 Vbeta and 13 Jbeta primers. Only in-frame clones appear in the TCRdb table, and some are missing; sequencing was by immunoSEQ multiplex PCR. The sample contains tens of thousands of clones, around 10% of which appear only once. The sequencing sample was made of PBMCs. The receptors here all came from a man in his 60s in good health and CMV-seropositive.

The CDR3 bases are TGTGCCAGCAGCGTAGGGGACAGCGTCGAAGCTTTCTTT. It translates to CASSVGDSVEAFF. The chain recombines TRBV9 with TRBJ1-1, with 7 bases aligning to TRBD1. Trimming at V came to 0 bases and at J to 8 bases, leaving 4 bases not matched to a gene. The CDR3 length is 13 residues. Germline CDR1 and CDR2: SGDLS and YYNGEE.

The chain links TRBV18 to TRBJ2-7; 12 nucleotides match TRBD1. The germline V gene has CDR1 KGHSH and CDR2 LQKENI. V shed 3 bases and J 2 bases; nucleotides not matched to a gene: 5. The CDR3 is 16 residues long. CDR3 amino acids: CASSPPGQGAAYEQYV. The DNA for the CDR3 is TGTGCCAGCTCACCCCCGGGACAGGGGGCCGCCTACGAGCAGTACGTC.

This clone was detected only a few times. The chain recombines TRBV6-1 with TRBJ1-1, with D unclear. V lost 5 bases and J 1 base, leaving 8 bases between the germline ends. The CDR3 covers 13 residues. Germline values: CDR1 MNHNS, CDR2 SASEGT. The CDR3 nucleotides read TGTGCCAGCAGTCCTGGAGAGAACACTGAAGCTTTCTTT. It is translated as CASSPGENTEAFF.

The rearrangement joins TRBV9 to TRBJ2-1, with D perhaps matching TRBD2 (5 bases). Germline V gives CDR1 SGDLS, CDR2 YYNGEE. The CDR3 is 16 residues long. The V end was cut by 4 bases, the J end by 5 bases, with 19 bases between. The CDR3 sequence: CASSLTDSRYNNEQFF. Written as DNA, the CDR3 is TGTGCCAGCAGCCTGACGGACTCCCGTTATAACAATGAGCAGTTCTTC.

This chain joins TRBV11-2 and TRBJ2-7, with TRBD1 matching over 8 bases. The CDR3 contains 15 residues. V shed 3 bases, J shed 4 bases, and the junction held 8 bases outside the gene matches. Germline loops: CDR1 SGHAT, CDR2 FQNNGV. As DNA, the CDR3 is TGTGCCAGCAGCTTGCTCCGGGACAGGAGTTACGAGCAGTACTTC. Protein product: CASSLLRDRSYEQYF.

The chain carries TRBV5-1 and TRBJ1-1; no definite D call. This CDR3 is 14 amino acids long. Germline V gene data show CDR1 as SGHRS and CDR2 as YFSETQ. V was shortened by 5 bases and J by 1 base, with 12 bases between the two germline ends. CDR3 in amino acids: CASRVRTENTEAFF. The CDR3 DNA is TGCGCCAGCAGAGTCCGCACAGAGAACACTGAAGCTTTCTTT.

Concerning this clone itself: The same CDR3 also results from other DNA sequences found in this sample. In DNA, the CDR3 is TGCGCCAGCAGCTTGGCTAGCGGGTCCTACAATGAGCAGTTCTTC. It yields the protein CASSLASGSYNEQFF. The chain joins TRBV5-1 to TRBJ2-1, with TRBD2 matching 8 bases. The CDR3 has 15 amino acids. The V gene's germline CDR1 is SGHRS and CDR2 YFSETQ. Losses at the gene ends were 0 bases for V and 1 base for J; bases not matched to a gene: 0.

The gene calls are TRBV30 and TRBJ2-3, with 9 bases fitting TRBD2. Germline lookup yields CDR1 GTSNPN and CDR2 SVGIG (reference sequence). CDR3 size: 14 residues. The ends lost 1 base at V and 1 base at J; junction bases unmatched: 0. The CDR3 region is CAWSGTSGTDTQYF. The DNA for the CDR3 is TGTGCCTGGAGTGGGACTAGCGGCACAGATACGCAGTATTTT.

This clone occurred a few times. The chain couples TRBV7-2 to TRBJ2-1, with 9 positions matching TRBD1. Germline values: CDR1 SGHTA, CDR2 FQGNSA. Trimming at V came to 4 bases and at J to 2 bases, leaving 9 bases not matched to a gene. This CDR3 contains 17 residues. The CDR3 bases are TGTGCCAGCAGCTACCGACCCAGACAGGGGGCCTACAATGAGCAGTTCTTC. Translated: CASSYRPRQGAYNEQFF.